The rows below give T cell receptor beta chains drawn from one sample of a study of cytomegalovirus exposure and HLA in healthy donors. The data were produced by immunoSEQ multiplex PCR, yet TCRdb's version contains in-frame clones alone and is incomplete. The repertoire includes 220,000 or so clones, 70% to 85% of them detected once, and approximately 1.5% sits in the top ten. The specimen was PBMCs. The receptors derive from a man in his forties or fifties in good health and CMV-seronegative. Both conserved end residues are part of each CDR3. The order of the fields is J gene, D gene, V gene, CDR3 protein. A D gene is named only where the DNA matches it firmly.

>TRBJ1-2|TRBD1|TRBV28
CASSPPRQGPYGYTF
>TRBJ1-1|NA|TRBV6-5
CASSWMGLNTEAFF
>TRBJ2-2|TRBD2|TRBV4-2
CASSQSGRADTGELFF
>TRBJ2-7|NA|TRBV19
CASSGVGSYYEQYF
>TRBJ2-1|TRBD2|TRBV9
CASSSGRAKDEQFF
>TRBJ2-2|TRBD2|TRBV4-2
CASSQELRVEGLAGGSGELFF
>TRBJ2-7|TRBD1|TRBV9
CASSGTGGYEQYF
>TRBJ1-4|NA|TRBV7-9
CASSLGVTVGTGTNEKLFF
>TRBJ1-5|NA|TRBV19
CATAETGSQPQHF
>TRBJ2-7|NA|TRBV5-5
CASSGGGTTIHEQYF
>TRBJ1-5|TRBD1|TRBV28
CASRISTGGGQPQHF
>TRBJ2-4|TRBD1|TRBV6-6
CASSHDRGGDIQYF
>TRBJ2-3|NA|TRBV7-3
CASSPLDSPGSQYF
>TRBJ1-5|NA|TRBV15
CATSSPSPLNQPQHF
>TRBJ1-5|TRBD1|TRBV5-1
CASSSGGENQPQHF
>TRBJ2-3|NA|TRBV13
CASSSLTSTDTQYF
>TRBJ1-2|NA|TRBV19
CASSARQTANYGYTF
>TRBJ1-2|TRBD1|TRBV28
CASSYDRGRGYGYTF
>TRBJ1-3|TRBD1|TRBV5-1
CASSQNRGKGNTIYF
>TRBJ2-5|TRBD1|TRBV15
CATSRAPTTGQETQYF
>TRBJ2-7|TRBD2|TRBV25-1
CASSGRGGEQYF
>TRBJ2-6|NA|TRBV7-2
CASTSGGSGANVLTF
>TRBJ1-4|NA|TRBV6-9
CASHLRATNEKLFF
>TRBJ2-7|NA|TRBV27
CASSSGLTYEQYF
>TRBJ2-1|NA|TRBV30
CAWSGDSRRWDNEQFF
>TRBJ2-3|NA|TRBV27
CASTPMAAQDTQYF
>TRBJ1-5|NA|TRBV2
CASSYDISNQPQHF
>TRBJ1-1|NA|TRBV4-2
CASSTQGGGGTEAFF
>TRBJ1-3|TRBD1|TRBV28
CASTGGTGNTIYF
>TRBJ1-1|TRBD1|TRBV7-9
CASSPHTGTDTEAFF
>TRBJ2-5|NA|TRBV11-1
CASSFGGSREAQYF
>TRBJ2-7|TRBD1|TRBV18
CASSPTDTGGNEQYF
>TRBJ2-1|NA|TRBV30
CAWSRLYNEQFF
>TRBJ1-2|TRBD1|TRBV19
CASNADRASRGYTF
>TRBJ2-2|TRBD2|TRBV29-1
CSVEGPLAGLNTGELFF
>TRBJ1-1|TRBD1|TRBV9
CASSFLDRRGEAFF
>TRBJ2-1|TRBD1|TRBV7-9
CASSDWDRMGNEQFF
>TRBJ2-2|NA|TRBV18
CASSPPQGWDTGELFF
>TRBJ1-5|TRBD1|TRBV2
CASGRQGGNQPQHF
>TRBJ2-2|TRBD2|TRBV28
CASSSGRKNTGELFF
>TRBJ1-6|TRBD1|TRBV6-1
CASSEGTGGNSPLHF
>TRBJ2-5|NA|TRBV9
CASSVAEAGPETQYF
>NA|TRBD1|TRBV6-6
CASSPPRTGAYEQYF
>TRBJ2-1|TRBD1|TRBV19
CASSPDRGHNNEQFF
>TRBJ2-3|NA|TRBV18
CASSRSGTDTQYF
>TRBJ1-1|TRBD1|TRBV19
CASSITQGGQAFF
>TRBJ1-4|NA|TRBV5-6
CASSLGDKHNEKLFF
>TRBJ2-3|TRBD2|TRBV29-1
CSLYSSGVAGTQYF
>TRBJ2-2|TRBD2|TRBV5-1
CASSPGTSGRLSDTGELFF
>TRBJ2-1|TRBD2|TRBV18
CASSPSGRDNEQFF